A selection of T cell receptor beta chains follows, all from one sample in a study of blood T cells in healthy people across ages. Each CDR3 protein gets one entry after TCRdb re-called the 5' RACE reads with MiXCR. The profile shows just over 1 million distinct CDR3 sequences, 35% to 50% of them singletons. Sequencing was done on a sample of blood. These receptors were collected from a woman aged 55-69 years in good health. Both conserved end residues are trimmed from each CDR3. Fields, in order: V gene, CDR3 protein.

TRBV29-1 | SALVGEASQSRYT
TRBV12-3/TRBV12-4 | ASSFSGRAYNEQF
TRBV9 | ASSVEWGREETQY
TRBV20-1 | SAISGRAGHEQY
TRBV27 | ASSSWGGRTPGDTQY
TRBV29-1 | SVEIAGDFYEQY
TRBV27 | ASSYSAGVVYEQY
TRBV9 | ASSVSATGVTGELF
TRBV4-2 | ASSQGGGGLSEKLF
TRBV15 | ATSRDRRGEQY
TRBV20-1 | SARFGLAGPDTQY
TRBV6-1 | ASRGTGGEKLF
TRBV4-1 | ASSQDGGAGTGELF
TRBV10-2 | ASSEGGNPQEAQY
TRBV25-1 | ASSEEGTGYEQY
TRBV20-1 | SARDPPGPSWGETLGNEQF
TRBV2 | ASEGQDQSTEAF
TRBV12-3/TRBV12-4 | ASSLRRQIQETQY
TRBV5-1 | ASSLQGSAALTEKLF
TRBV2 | ASSGLAGGNNEQY
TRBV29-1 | SVVSSGYYEQY
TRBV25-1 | ASSEPYNSPLH